The T cell receptor (beta chain) under discussion was sequenced for a study of beta chain features in type 1 diabetes. Findings of the study overall: The cDNA sequencing approach could over-represent high-TCR-expressing cells. TCRB CDR3s were moderately but significantly shorter in Type 1 diabetes patients in all four CD4+ subsets. The VDJ junctions of type 1 diabetes patients carried fewer insertions and more deletions. The naive, central memory and Treg TCRB repertoires showed an apparent similarity that was greater among patients than among healthy donors.

In regard to this clone: The antigen is undetermined.

The germline V and J ends were trimmed by 4 bases and 5 bases, with 15 bases remaining between them. CDR3 length: 14 amino acids. The germline CDR1 and CDR2 sequences are MGHRA and YSYEKL. Expressed TCRB transcripts were sequenced because the entire RNA isolate underwent reverse transcription. The assay was immunoSEQ multiplex PCR, and TCRdb's table has in-frame clones only and misses some. In the table there are 250,000 to 300,000 clones, around 25% of which are singletons. This chain links TRBV4-1 with TRBJ2-7, with D possibly being TRBD1 (6 bases). This receptor was taken from a young woman with type 1 diabetes. The sample comprised naive CD4+ T cells from blood. In nucleotides, the CDR3 is TGCGCCAGCAGCCCCCGGGGTCAGGGGCACGAGCAGTACTTC. Its protein product is CASSPRGQGHEQYF.